A single sample is the source of the 15 T cell receptor beta chains below, sequenced in a study of T cell changes during pregnancy in multiple sclerosis. The table came from immunoSEQ multiplex PCR; TCRdb's copy has only in-frame clones and leaves some out. Here the sample spans 99,000 or so clones, over 85% being singletons. The sequenced sample was peripheral blood, obtained after pregnancy. The receptors were sampled from a female donor with multiple sclerosis, enrolled in a pregnancy study.

The chain links TRBV4-3 to TRBJ2-1; 9 nucleotides match TRBD1. This CDR3 spans 16 amino acids. V shed 0 bases and J 6 bases; nucleotides not matched to a gene: 6. Germline V gene sequence: CDR1 LGHNA, CDR2 YSLEER. The CDR3 nucleotides read TGCGCCAGCAGCCAAGATCCGTACAGGGGGCCCAATGAGCAGTTCTTC. Translating gives CASSQDPYRGPNEQFF.

This chain connects TRBV13 to TRBJ2-1; 15 bases agree with TRBD2. J was trimmed by 8 bases and V by 5 bases; bases with no gene match: 7. The CDR3 is made up of 16 amino acids. The germline gives CDR1 PRHDT, CDR2 FYEKMQ (reference sequence). The CDR3 spells CASSPTGLAGGDEQFF. The CDR3 region has the DNA TGTGCCAGCAGCCCAACGGGACTAGCGGGAGGAGATGAGCAGTTCTTC.

The chain employs TRBV7-9 and TRBJ2-2, with 13 bases fitting TRBD2. CDR3 length equals 17 residues. Germline values: CDR1 SEHNR, CDR2 FQNEAQ (reference sequence). V was pared by 5 bases and J by 7 bases, with 10 bases of the junction left unmatched. CDR3 bases: TGTGCCAGCAGCACAGGGACTAGCGGGATGTTGAGCGGGGAGCTGTTTTTT. This translates into CASSTGTSGMLSGELFF.

Points on this clone: The DNA is left out, because the CDR3 cannot be placed on it with certainty; the CDR3 is given as TCRdb lists it. CDR3 loop: CASTSGGQNNQPQHF. This chain links TRBV19 with TRBJ1-5. 15 amino acids form the CDR3, both terminal residues included. CDR1 is LNHDA, CDR2 SQIVND, per germline (reference sequence).

Many counts were recorded for this clone. The rearrangement joins TRBV2 to TRBJ2-2, with 7 bases aligning to TRBD1. Per germline, CDR1 SNHLY and CDR2 FYNNEI. The CDR3 has 17 residues. V was pared by 5 bases and J by 5 bases, with 14 bases of the junction left unmatched. In nucleotides, the CDR3 is TGTGCCAGCAGTCCACAGGGGAGCTCCCTCGCGACCGGGGAGCTGTTTTTT. As protein: CASSPQGSSLATGELFF. Complete variable domain (other parts from reference TRBV2 and TRBJ2-2): EPEVTQTPSHQVTQMGQEVILRCVPISNHLYFYWYRQILGQKVEFLVSFYNNEISEKSEIFDDQFSVERPDGSNFTLKIRSTKLEDSAMYFCASSPQGSSLATGELFFGEGSRLTVL.

The chain uses TRBV5-4 and TRBJ2-2; D perhaps matches TRBD2 (5 bases). The germline gives CDR1 SGHNT, CDR2 YYREEE (reference sequence). The germline V and J ends were trimmed by 5 bases and 1 base, with 9 bases remaining between them. The CDR3 sequence is 14 residues long. Here the CDR3 DNA reads TGTGCCAGCAGGAAACGGGGGAACACCGGGGAGCTGTTTTTT. Its protein is CASRKRGNTGELFF.

The chain joins TRBV6-1 to TRBJ1-2, with a weak D call TRBD1 (6 bases). The length of the CDR3 is 17 residues. From germline, CDR1 is MNHNS and CDR2 SASEGT. V lost 2 bases, J lost 4 bases, and 20 bases lay in between. CDR3 protein: CASSENIVRGRSYGYTF. DNA for the CDR3: TGTGCCAGCAGTGAAAATATCGTCAGGGGAAGGAGCTATGGCTACACCTTC.

The V and J genes are TRBV6-6 and TRBJ2-7, with 8 bases fitting TRBD1. The CDR3 has 16 residues. Losses at the gene ends were 6 bases for V and 2 bases for J; bases not matched to a gene: 12. Germline CDR1 MNHNY, CDR2 SVGAGI (reference sequence). The DNA of the CDR3 is TGTGCCAGCAGCACTACCCACCAGGGGGCGGCCTACGAGCAGTACTTC. Translation gives CASSTTHQGAAYEQYF.

This chain uses TRBV9 with TRBJ2-2; a weak D match, TRBD1 (7 bases). The V gene lost 3 bases and the J gene lost 1 base, with 16 bases spanning the gap. In germline, CDR1 is SGDLS, CDR2 YYNGEE. The CDR3 spans 17 residues. The chain's CDR3 is CASSGGGRGVNTGELFF. The CDR3 DNA reads TGTGCCAGCAGCGGCGGCGGCAGGGGGGTGAACACCGGGGAGCTGTTTTTT.

This chain links TRBV6-5 with TRBJ2-2; D is ambiguous. This CDR3 contains 15 residues. With 6 bases removed from V and 2 bases from J, the gap between germline ends came to 13 bases. Germline V gene lookup returns CDR1 MNHEY and CDR2 SVGAGI. CDR3 residues: CASSLLPRNTGELFF. CDR3 sequence (DNA): TGTGCCAGCAGCCTTCTCCCCCGTAACACCGGGGAGCTGTTTTTT.

This rearrangement joins TRBV28 to TRBJ2-5, with D tentatively TRBD2 (5 bases). In germline, CDR1 is MDHEN, CDR2 SYDVKM. The CDR3 consists of 16 residues. V was clipped by 6 bases and J by 7 bases, with 24 bases between them. The CDR3, as DNA: TGTGCCAGCAGCGAGGCCCGGCAGTACCCCCGGGGGACCCAGTACTTC. Translating gives CASSEARQYPRGTQYF.

The rearrangement uses TRBV5-6 and TRBJ1-1, with D possibly being TRBD1 (5 bases). V shed 4 bases and J shed 1 base, with 17 bases lying between them. This CDR3 spans 16 amino acids. CDR1 SGHDT and CDR2 YYEEEE come from the germline V gene. The CDR3, as DNA: TGTGCCAGCAGCGTCGGGACTTACGGGGGGAACACTGAAGCTTTCTTT. This translates into CASSVGTYGGNTEAFF.

The gene calls are TRBV7-8 and TRBJ1-5; 7 positions agree with TRBD1. This CDR3 is 14 amino acids long. Losses at the gene ends were 7 bases for V and 4 bases for J; bases not matched to a gene: 7. Germline assignment: CDR1 SGHVS and CDR2 FQNEAQ. DNA of the CDR3: TGTGCCAGCAACGCAGGGGGTCCAAATCAGCCCCAGCATTTT. Encoded protein: CASNAGGPNQPQHF.

The rearrangement links TRBV13 to TRBJ2-7; 10 positions agree with TRBD2. This CDR3 has 15 amino acids. CDR1 is PRHDT and CDR2 is FYEKMQ in the germline V gene (reference sequence). V shed 3 bases and J 1 base; nucleotides not matched to a gene: 3. The CDR3 spells CASSFLTSGSYEQYF. Written as DNA, the CDR3 is TGTGCCAGCAGCTTTCTGACTAGCGGGTCCTACGAGCAGTACTTC. The whole variable domain, remainder taken from reference TRBV13 and TRBJ2-7, is AAGVIQSPRHLIKEKRETATLKCYPIPRHDTVYWYQQGPGQDPQFLISFYEKMQSDKGSIPDRFSAQQFSDYHSELNMSSLELGDSALYFCASSFLTSGSYEQYFGPGTRLTVT.

Only one count was recorded for this clone. The chain has TRBV6-1 and TRBJ2-5, with D perhaps matching TRBD2 (6 bases). The CDR3 is 15 amino acids. Trimming pared 2 bases from V and 5 bases from J, leaving 15 bases between. In germline, CDR1 is MNHNS, CDR2 SASEGT. The CDR3 protein is CASSEQASEVETQYF. CDR3 nucleotide sequence: TGTGCCAGCAGTGAACAGGCTAGCGAGGTGGAGACCCAGTACTTC.